This T cell receptor beta chain was documented in a study of long-term antiretroviral therapy in people with HIV (dated by TCRdb to 2021 to 2024). In the study overall: Collection of the earliest samples took place about a decade ahead of the 2015 WHO recommendation for immediate ART, at a time when ART was typically delayed until CD4 counts fell. A retrospective serial study tested whether ART initiation and durable HIV suppression were associated with changes in peripheral blood TRB repertoire composition and diversity. The cohort contributed about 190 cryopreserved PBMC samples from around 30 adults with confirmed HIV infection, collected serially over a mean of about six years (range 1-12). Among the 30 or so participants with HIV, around 10 were female. No cross-contamination during QIAcube processing turned up in test extractions that ran a monoclonal T-cell line alongside 30 or so polyclonal samples. The study at large found these results: The samples span the years 2004 to 2017, and the ART regimens used at that time may not be as effective as current regimens. A significant increase in TRB diversity was found to be associated with ART initiation, although TRB diversity was observed to remain significantly below that of transplant donor controls even after long-term ART. No data were available on ART adherence, viral resistance or therapy changes, limiting inferences about post-ART repertoire changes. CDR3 length ranges in HIV repertoires were narrower than in controls, and network structure suggested an antigen-experienced repertoire with only a slight naive shift after ART. Limited PBMC availability meant only the TCR beta chain was sequenced, without alpha chain pairing. Unsorted PBMC were profiled instead of sorted CD4+ and CD8+ T cells because pre-ART samples had limited cell numbers. The repertoire was dominated across all time points by expanded TRB clones identified before ART initiation, although this dominance was seen to fluctuate and to decrease in many PLHIV after ART.

The junction shows trimming of 4 bases on V and 4 bases on J, plus 14 bases between the germline ends. The CDR3 goes from the cysteine to the phenylalanine over 14 residues. The entry retains the CDR3 DNA only, 42 bases that are in frame from base 1. For CDR1 and CDR2, the germline V gene (reference sequence) lists SGHNT and YYREEE. Sequencing of the TRB variable region was done with the immunoSEQ hsTCRB v3.0 assay at survey level resolution. The targeted TRB sequencing depth was roughly 40,000-55,000 T-cell genomes per sample. Pooled TRB libraries were sequenced on an Illumina MiSeq with a v3 150-cycle kit. Per the authors' processing: Repertoire analysis was run in R within a reproducible Nextflow workflow that covered QC, data transformation and analysis. LymphoSeq2, an R package for AIRR-Seq data exploration, was used to implement custom analyses. A few samples yielding fewer than 5000 total TRB sequences were excluded, leaving around 200 analyzed HIV repertoires. Among the approximately 200 retained HIV repertoires, about 57 were collected before ART initiation and about 130 were collected after ART initiation. Repertoires were downsampled to 5000 TRB nucleotide sequences, and summary statistics were averaged over 100 downsampling iterations. The analysis kept only TRB sequences whose CDR3 regions were at least seven amino acids long. Two measures captured diversity: a Shannon entropy-derived clonality score and the Gini coefficient. Repertoire networks linked the top 5000 CDR3 amino acid sequences whenever two sequences differed by an edit distance of one. Antigen specificity groups and MHC restriction were predicted for TRB CDR3 amino acid sequences with GLIPH2. To flag known CMV, EBV, HIV or tissue antigen associations, CDR3 amino acid sequences were matched against VDJdb and McPAS-TCR. Pre-ART, post-ART and control groups were compared with Wilcoxon signed-rank tests and Holm-Bonferroni correction. The table was pulled from immuneACCESS by TCRdb, which kept in-frame rearrangements only. Such tables lose some clones; where checked, under half of the loss comes from unresolved V genes, and the rest has no known cause. V, J and clone size reflect that table, while D and trimming were determined from the DNA. The sample table lists 25,000 to 35,000 clones, over 75% of them with a count of one. The ten biggest clones cover approximately 1% of the sample.

To be included, a participant needed at least one PBMC sample from before ART initiation plus at least two post-ART samples. Treatment was received in the United States of America by all participants with HIV. Before DNA extraction, cryopreserved samples of about 1-11 million PBMC were thawed and then washed. At the time of the earliest PBMC sample, participants with HIV were aged between roughly 20 and 54 years. Each participant contributed PBMC samples from 1-4 timepoints before ART initiation and 2-8 timepoints after ART initiation, with a median of 7 samples. For every participant, serial HIV viral load, CD4+ T-cell count, ART history and demographic data were obtained. Using a Qiagen kit on a QIAcube, genomic DNA was extracted from unsorted PBMC, with samples processed in batches of 12. A word on this clone: Its antigen remains unidentified. Per-base quality was not reported, and no clone a single base away is much larger than it.

The rearrangement combines TRBV5-4 with TRBJ1-2; confidence is insufficient to name the D gene. This TCR derives from a man aged 45-65 years with HIV. Sample: unsorted PBMCs, taken 2 years after starting antiretroviral therapy. The CDR3 loop reads CASSDLIRGYGYTF. The DNA is as follows: TGTGCCAGCAGCGATCTGATCCGGGGCTATGGCTACACCTTC.